The present TCR beta chain was sequenced within a study of blood T cells in healthy people across ages. With 7 bases clipped from V and 1 base from J, the junction kept 8 bases outside the gene matches. CDR1 and CDR2 from the germline V gene are MNHEY and SVGAGI. The CDR3 spans 16 residues. Whole-study findings and limits: Naive CD4+ cell counts and diversity both ran higher in long-lived than in aged donors.

This clonotype was counted only a few times. Its antigen is as yet unknown. Each sample provided at least 5.5 micrograms of extracted total RNA. Then a second PCR, running about 6 to 11 cycles, was carried out with a sample-barcoded 5' primer and a J-beta primer mix. MiXCR was run by TCRdb on the 5' RACE reads, yielding one entry per CDR3 protein. The sample holds about 900,000 distinct CDR3 sequences; less than 80% are singletons and the top ten take around a quarter. The sequence came from a young man in good health. The rearrangement links TRBV6-5 to TRBJ2-3, with 10 positions matching TRBD2. The specimen was blood. The CDR3 region has the DNA TGTGCCAGCACCCCACTAGCGGGGTTGGGCACAGATACGCAGTATTTT. This sequence encodes CASTPLAGLGTDTQYF.